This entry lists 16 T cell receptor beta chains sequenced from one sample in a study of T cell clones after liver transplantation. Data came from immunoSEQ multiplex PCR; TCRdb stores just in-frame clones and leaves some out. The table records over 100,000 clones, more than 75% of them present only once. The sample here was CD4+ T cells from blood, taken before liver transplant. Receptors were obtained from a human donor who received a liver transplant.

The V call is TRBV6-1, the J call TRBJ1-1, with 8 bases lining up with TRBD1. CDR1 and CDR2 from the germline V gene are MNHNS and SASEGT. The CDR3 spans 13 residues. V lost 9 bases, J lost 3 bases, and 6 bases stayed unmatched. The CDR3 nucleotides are TGTGCCAGAGACAGGGGAAGGCACACTGAAGCTTTCTTT. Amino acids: CARDRGRHTEAFF.

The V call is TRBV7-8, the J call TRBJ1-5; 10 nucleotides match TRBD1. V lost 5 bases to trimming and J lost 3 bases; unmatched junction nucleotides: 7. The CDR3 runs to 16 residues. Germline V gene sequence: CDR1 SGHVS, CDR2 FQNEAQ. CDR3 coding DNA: TGTGCCAGCAGCCCTGGGACAGGGGCCTACAATCAGCCCCAGCATTTT. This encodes CASSPGTGAYNQPQHF.

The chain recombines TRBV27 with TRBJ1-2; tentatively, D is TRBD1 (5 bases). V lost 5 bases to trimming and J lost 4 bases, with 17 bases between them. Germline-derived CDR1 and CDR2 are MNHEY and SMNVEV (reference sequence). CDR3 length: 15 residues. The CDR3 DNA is TGTGCCAGCAGTGCCACTCCCAGGGATATCTATGGCTACACCTTC. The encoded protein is CASSATPRDIYGYTF.

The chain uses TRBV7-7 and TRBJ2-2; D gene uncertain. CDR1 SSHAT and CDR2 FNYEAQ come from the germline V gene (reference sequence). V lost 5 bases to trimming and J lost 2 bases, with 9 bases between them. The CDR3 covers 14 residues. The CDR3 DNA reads TGTGCCAGCAGCCCCGACCCAAACACCGGGGAGCTGTTTTTT. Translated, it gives CASSPDPNTGELFF.

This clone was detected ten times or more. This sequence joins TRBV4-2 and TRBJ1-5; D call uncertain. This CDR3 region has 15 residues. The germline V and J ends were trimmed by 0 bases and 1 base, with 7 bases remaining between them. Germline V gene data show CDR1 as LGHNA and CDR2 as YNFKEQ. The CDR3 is CASSQETGSNQPQHF. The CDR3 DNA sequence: TGTGCCAGCAGCCAAGAAACGGGGAGCAATCAGCCCCAGCATTTT.

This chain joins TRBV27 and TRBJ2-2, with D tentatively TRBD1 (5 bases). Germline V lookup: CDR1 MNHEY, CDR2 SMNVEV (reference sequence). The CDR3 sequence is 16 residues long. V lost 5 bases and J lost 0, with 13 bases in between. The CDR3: CASSARVRANTGELFF. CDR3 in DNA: TGTGCCAGCAGTGCCAGGGTTAGGGCGAACACCGGGGAGCTGTTTTTT.

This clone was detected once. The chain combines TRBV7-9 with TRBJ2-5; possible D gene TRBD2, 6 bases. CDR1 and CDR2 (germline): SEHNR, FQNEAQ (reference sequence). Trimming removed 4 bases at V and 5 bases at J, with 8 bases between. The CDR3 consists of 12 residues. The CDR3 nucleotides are TGTGCCAGCAGCTGGGGGGAGGAGACCCAGTACTTC. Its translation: CASSWGEETQYF.

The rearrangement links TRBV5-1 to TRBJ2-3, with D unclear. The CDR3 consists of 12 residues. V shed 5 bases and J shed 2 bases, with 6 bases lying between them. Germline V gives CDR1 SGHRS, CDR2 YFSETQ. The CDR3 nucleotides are TGCGCCAGCAGTCAAAACACAGATACGCAGTATTTT. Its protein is CASSQNTDTQYF. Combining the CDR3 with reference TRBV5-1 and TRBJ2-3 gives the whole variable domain KAGVTQTPRYLIKTRGQQVTLSCSPISGHRSVSWYQQTPGQGLQFLFEYFSETQRNKGNFPGRFSGRQFSNSRSEMNVSTLELGDSALYLCASSQNTDTQYFGPGTRLTVL.

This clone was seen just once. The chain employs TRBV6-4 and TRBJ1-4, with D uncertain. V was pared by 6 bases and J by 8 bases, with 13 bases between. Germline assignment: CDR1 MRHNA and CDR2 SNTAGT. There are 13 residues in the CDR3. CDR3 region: CASSPGASEKLFF. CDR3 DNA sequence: TGTGCCAGCAGCCCCGGCGCGTCGGAAAAACTGTTTTTT.

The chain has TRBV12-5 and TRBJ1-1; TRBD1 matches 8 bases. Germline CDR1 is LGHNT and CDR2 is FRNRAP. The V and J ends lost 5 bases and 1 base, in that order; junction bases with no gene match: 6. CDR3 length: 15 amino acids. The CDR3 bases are TGTGCTAGTGGTGTCCGGGACAGGAGGAACACTGAAGCTTTCTTT. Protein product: CASGVRDRRNTEAFF.

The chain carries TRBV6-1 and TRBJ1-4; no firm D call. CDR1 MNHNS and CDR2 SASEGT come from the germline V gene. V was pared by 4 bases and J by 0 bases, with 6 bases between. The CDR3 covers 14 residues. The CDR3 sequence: CASSGFATNEKLFF. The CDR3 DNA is TGTGCCAGCAGTGGGTTTGCAACTAATGAAAAACTGTTTTTT.

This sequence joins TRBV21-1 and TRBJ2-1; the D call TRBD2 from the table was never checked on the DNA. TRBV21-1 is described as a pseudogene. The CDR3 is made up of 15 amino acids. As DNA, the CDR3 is TGTGCCAGCAGTTCGGGGGGGCCGAAGTACAATGAGCAGTTCTTC. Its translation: CASSSGGPKYNEQFF.

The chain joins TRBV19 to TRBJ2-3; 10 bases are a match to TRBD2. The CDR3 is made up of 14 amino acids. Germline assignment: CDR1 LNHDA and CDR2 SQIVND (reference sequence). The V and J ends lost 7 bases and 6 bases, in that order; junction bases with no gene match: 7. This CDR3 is CASTLSGGFDTQYF. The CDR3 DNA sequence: TGTGCCAGTACCCTTAGCGGGGGGTTCGATACGCAGTATTTT.

CDR3 coding DNA: TGTGCCAGCAGCCAAGGCAGGGCGAGCGCCTACGAGCAGTACTTC. Protein: CASSQGRASAYEQYF. V is TRBV14 and J is TRBJ2-7; possibly TRBD1 for D (5 bases). Trimming shortened V by 1 base and J by 2 bases, and 12 bases separated the two germline ends. This CDR3 contains 15 residues. Germline V lookup: CDR1 SGHDN, CDR2 FVKESK.

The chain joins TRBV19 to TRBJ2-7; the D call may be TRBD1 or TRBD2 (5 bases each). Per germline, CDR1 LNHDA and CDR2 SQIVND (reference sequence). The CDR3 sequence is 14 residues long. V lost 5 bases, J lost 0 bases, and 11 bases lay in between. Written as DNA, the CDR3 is TGTGCCAGTAGTCCGGGACGGACCTCCTACGAGCAGTACTTC. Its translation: CASSPGRTSYEQYF.

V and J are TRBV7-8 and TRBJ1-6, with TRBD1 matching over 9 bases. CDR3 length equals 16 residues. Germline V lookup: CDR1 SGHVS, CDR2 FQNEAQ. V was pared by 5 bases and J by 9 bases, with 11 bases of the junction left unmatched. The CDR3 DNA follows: TGTGCCAGCAGCCCTCAGCGGACAGGGGAGAGTTCACCCCTCCACTTT. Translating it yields CASSPQRTGESSPLHF.